These 7 T cell receptor beta chains were all obtained from the same sample, sequenced in a study of cytomegalovirus exposure and HLA in healthy donors. In the PCR, 60 Vbeta and 13 Jbeta primers were used. The data were produced by immunoSEQ multiplex PCR, yet TCRdb's version contains in-frame clones alone and is incomplete. This sample yields roughly 130,000 clones, of which roughly 79% are seen a single time; about 0.71% belongs to the top ten. Material for sequencing was PBMCs. These receptors were taken from a man aged 18 to 30 in good health and CMV-seronegative.

The CDR3 region has the DNA TGTGCCAGCAGCGTGCCTCAGTTCAGGGCTGAAGCTTTCTTT. This gives the protein CASSVPQFRAEAFF. The rearrangement uses TRBV11-2 and TRBJ1-1, with TRBD1 as a possible D gene (5 bases). Germline CDR1 SGHAT, CDR2 FQNNGV. This CDR3 is 14 amino acids long. Trimming removed 5 bases at V and 6 bases at J, with 16 bases between.

The chain is built from TRBV18 and TRBJ1-1; D is unclear. The CDR3 loop spans 14 amino acids. Germline CDR1 KGHSH, CDR2 LQKENI. The V and J ends lost 1 base and 4 bases respectively, with 10 bases between them. CDR3 in amino acids: CASSPQSAATEAFF. DNA of the CDR3: TGTGCCAGCTCACCACAGAGTGCGGCCACTGAAGCTTTCTTT.

In its sample, this clone was seen once. The V and J genes are TRBV27 and TRBJ1-5, with unresolved D. This CDR3 has 14 amino acids. The germline V and J ends were trimmed by 3 bases and 3 bases, with 9 bases remaining between them. Germline-derived CDR1 and CDR2 are MNHEY and SMNVEV (reference sequence). The CDR3 bases are TGTGCCAGCAGTTTGACGTACTACAATCAGCCCCAGCATTTT. It translates to CASSLTYYNQPQHF.

The rearrangement joins TRBV4-3 to TRBJ1-1, with unresolved D. This CDR3 comprises 17 residues. V lost 0 bases to trimming and J lost 3 bases, with 17 bases between them. Germline V lookup: CDR1 LGHNA, CDR2 YSLEER. The DNA for the CDR3 is TGCGCCAGCAGCCAAGATCCTCCTCGGCCGGCGGACACTGAAGCTTTCTTT. Its protein product is CASSQDPPRPADTEAFF.

The chain links TRBV7-2 to TRBJ1-2; 9 nucleotides line up with TRBD1. The germline V gene encodes CDR1 SGHTA and CDR2 FQGNSA. The V segment lost 2 bases and the J segment 1 base; nucleotides outside the gene matches: 11. This CDR3 contains 18 residues. CDR3 residues: CASSLSRGRQGVNYGYTF. For the CDR3, the DNA is TGTGCCAGCAGCTTAAGCCGGGGACGACAGGGGGTTAACTATGGCTACACCTTC.

This clone has just a few counts. The CDR3 sequence is CASGLPGPGLLNNEQFF. CDR3 nucleotides: TGTGCTAGTGGTTTGCCAGGACCGGGACTCTTAAACAATGAGCAGTTCTTC. This chain joins TRBV12-5 and TRBJ2-1; possible D gene TRBD2, 6 bases. CDR1 and CDR2 (germline): LGHNT, FRNRAP. This CDR3 has 17 amino acids. V was shortened by 2 bases and J by 5 bases, with 19 bases between the two germline ends.

CDR3 bases: TGTGCCAGTAGTATTAGCGGGGGACTTGGTGAGCAGTTCTTC. This gives the protein CASSISGGLGEQFF. V gene TRBV19 combines with J gene TRBJ2-1; 9 bases are a match to TRBD2. The CDR3 loop spans 14 amino acids. V was pared by 3 bases and J by 9 bases, with 6 bases of the junction left unmatched. In germline, CDR1 is LNHDA, CDR2 SQIVND (reference sequence).